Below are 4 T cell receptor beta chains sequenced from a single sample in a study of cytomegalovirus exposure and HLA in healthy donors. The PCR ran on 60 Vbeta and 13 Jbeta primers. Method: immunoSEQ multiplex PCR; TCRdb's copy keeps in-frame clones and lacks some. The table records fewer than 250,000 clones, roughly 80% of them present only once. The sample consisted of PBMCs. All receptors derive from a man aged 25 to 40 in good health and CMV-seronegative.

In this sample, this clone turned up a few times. CDR3 sequence reads: CSVGPLDREDRGTEAFF. DNA of the CDR3: TGCAGCGTTGGCCCCCTAGACAGGGAGGATCGGGGTACTGAAGCTTTCTTT. The chain couples TRBV29-1 to TRBJ1-1; 7 nucleotides align to TRBD1. J lost 5 bases, V lost 4 bases, and 19 bases had no gene match. The CDR3 extends over 17 amino acids. Germline V gene lookup returns CDR1 SQVTM and CDR2 ANQGSEA.

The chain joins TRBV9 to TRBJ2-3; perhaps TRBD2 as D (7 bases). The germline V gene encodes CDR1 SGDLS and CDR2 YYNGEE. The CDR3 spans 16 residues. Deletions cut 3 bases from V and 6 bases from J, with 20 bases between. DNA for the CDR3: TGTGCCAGCAGCGCCGACCCGGGGGGCGTTTATGATACGCAGTATTTT. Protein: CASSADPGGVYDTQYF.

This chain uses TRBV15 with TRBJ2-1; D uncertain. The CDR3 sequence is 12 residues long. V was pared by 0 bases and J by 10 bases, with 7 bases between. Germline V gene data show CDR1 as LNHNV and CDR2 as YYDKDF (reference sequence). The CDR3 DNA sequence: TGTGCCACCAGCAGAGATTTCAGGGAGCAGTTCTTC. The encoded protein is CATSRDFREQFF.

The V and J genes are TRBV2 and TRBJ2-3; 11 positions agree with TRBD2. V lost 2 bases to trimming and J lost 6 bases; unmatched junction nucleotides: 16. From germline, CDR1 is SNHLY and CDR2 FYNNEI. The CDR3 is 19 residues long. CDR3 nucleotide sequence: TGTGCCAGCAGTGAAAAGTCTAGCGGGGGGACCTCGGTCCGGGATACGCAGTATTTT. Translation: CASSEKSSGGTSVRDTQYF.